The 2 T cell receptor beta chains below come from one sample, sequenced in a study of spatial heterogeneity in lung cancer. Each CDR3 protein gets one entry after TCRdb re-called the 5' RACE reads with MiXCR. This table has some 11,000 distinct CDR3 sequences, 6.2% appearing once. Time point: sample taken at primary tumor resection. The study sequenced unsorted whole RNA from tumor, nontumor lung or frozen PBMC. The input for sequencing was normal lung tissue next to the tumor, taken at surgery. The receptor source for this set is a male donor with early-stage non-small cell lung cancer.

Ten or more counts support this clonotype. The chain is built from TRBV6-5 and TRBJ1-4; 7 bases are shared with TRBD1. With V trimmed by 0 bases and J by 8 bases, 0 bases remained unmatched. The CDR3 extends over 13 amino acids. The germline V gene encodes CDR1 MNHEY and CDR2 SVGAGI. DNA of the CDR3: TGTGCCAGCAGTTACTCACAGGGGGAAAAACTGTTTTTT. It is translated as CASSYSQGEKLFF.

This clonotype has a handful of counts. The V gene is TRBV12-5, the J gene TRBJ1-1; a possible D gene is TRBD1 (5 bases). The germline V gene encodes CDR1 LGHNT and CDR2 FRNRAP. The V end was cut by 6 bases, the J end by 1 base, with 12 bases between. The CDR3 length is 14 residues. CDR3 in DNA: TGTGCTAGTGGGCCCAGGGAGGCGAACACTGAAGCTTTCTTT. It encodes CASGPREANTEAFF.